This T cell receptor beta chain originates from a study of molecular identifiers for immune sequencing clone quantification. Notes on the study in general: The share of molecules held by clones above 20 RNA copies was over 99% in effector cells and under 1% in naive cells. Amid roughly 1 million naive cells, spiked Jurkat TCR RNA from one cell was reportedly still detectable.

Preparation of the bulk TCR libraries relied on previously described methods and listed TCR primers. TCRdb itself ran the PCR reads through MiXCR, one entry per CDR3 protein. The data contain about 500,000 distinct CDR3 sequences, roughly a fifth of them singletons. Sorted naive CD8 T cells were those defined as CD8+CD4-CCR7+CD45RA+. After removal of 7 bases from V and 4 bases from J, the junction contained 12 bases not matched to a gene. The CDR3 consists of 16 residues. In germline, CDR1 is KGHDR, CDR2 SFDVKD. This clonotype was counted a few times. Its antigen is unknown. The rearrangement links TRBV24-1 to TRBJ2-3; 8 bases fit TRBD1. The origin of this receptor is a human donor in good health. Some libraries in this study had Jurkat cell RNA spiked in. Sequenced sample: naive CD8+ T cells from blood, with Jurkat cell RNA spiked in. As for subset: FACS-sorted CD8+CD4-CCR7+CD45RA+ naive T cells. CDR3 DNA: TGTGCCACCAGAAAAGGAGCTCAGGGGGCTTCAGATACGCAGTATTTT. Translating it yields CATRKGAQGASDTQYF.